These 14 T cell receptor beta chains were sequenced from one sample in a study of T cell repertoires in cytomegalovirus infection. TCRdb recomputed calls from the reads with MiXCR, one row per CDR3 protein. The table has under 95,000 distinct CDR3 sequences, around 49% seen once. These TCRs' antigens remain unknown. Here the sequenced sample was CD8+ T cells from cultured PBMCs, taken from culture after CMV antigen stimulation. The source is a human donor in good health (CMV status not recorded). Some clones in this sample may be carry-over from other donors' samples.

About this clonotype: It may be a read error: a sequence one base away is much more abundant. This chain joins TRBV19 and TRBJ1-1; no reliable D call. Germline V lookup: CDR1 LNHDA, CDR2 SQIVND (reference sequence). The CDR3 is 11 residues long. V dropped 7 bases and J dropped 4 bases, with 7 bases sitting between them. DNA of the CDR3: TGTGCCAGTATCAGTGGCACTGAAGCTTTCTTT. Residues: CASISGTEAFF.

This clonotype was seen a few times. The V call is TRBV7-6, the J call TRBJ1-4, with D perhaps matching TRBD1 (6 bases). Germline-derived CDR1 and CDR2 are SGHVS and FNYEAQ. Trimming removed 4 bases at V and 5 bases at J, with 14 bases between. The CDR3 runs to 15 residues. This CDR3 is CASSSEDRRNEKLFF. The CDR3 coding sequence is TGTGCCAGCAGCTCAGAGGACAGACGAAATGAAAAACTGTTTTTT.

This chain uses TRBV7-9 with TRBJ2-5; 9 bases match TRBD2. Germline CDR1 reads SEHNR; CDR2 reads FQNEAQ (reference sequence). This CDR3 comprises 15 residues. The J segment lost 5 bases and the V segment lost 10 bases, leaving 14 bases of the junction unmatched. The CDR3 sequence is CAIPAGASGGETQYF. CDR3 DNA: TGTGCCATACCAGCGGGAGCCAGCGGGGGGGAGACCCAGTACTTC.

This chain joins TRBV7-3 and TRBJ2-6; TRBD1 agrees at 7 bases. The germline gives CDR1 SGHTA, CDR2 FQGTGA. The CDR3 is made up of 18 amino acids. J was trimmed by 0 bases and V by 8 bases; bases with no gene match: 13. The CDR3 coding sequence is TGTGCCAGCCACCAAGGTGGACAGGCTGCCTCTGGGGCCAACGTCCTGACTTTC. This codes for CASHQGGQAASGANVLTF. Supplemented by reference TRBV7-3 and TRBJ2-6, the full variable domain reads GAGVSQTPSNKVTEKGKYVELRCDPISGHTALYWYRQSLGQGPEFLIYFQGTGAADDSGLPNDRFFAVRPEGSVSTLKIQRTERGDSAVYLCASHQGGQAASGANVLTFGAGSRLTVL.

This clonotype was found a few times. The genes are TRBV12-5 and TRBJ1-4; TRBD1 aligns across 7 bases. Germline values: CDR1 LGHNT, CDR2 FRNRAP. The V and J ends lost 5 bases and 5 bases, in that order; junction bases with no gene match: 5. The CDR3 contains 14 residues. The CDR3 DNA sequence: TGTGCTAGTGGTCAAACGACAGGGAATGAAAAACTGTTTTTT. Its protein product is CASGQTTGNEKLFF.

The chain uses TRBV14 and TRBJ2-5; D perhaps matches TRBD2 (5 bases). In germline, CDR1 is SGHDN, CDR2 FVKESK. There are 17 residues in the CDR3. Trimming removed 0 bases at V and 4 bases at J, with 18 bases between. DNA for the CDR3: TGTGCCAGCAGCCAAGAGGAGGAGTACACCCGCCGAGAGACCCAGTACTTC. Translated: CASSQEEEYTRRETQYF.

The CDR3 DNA reads TGTGCCAGCAGCCTCACTAAGCCGGACATTACCTTGAACACCGGGGAGCTGTTTTTT. It translates to CASSLTKPDITLNTGELFF. The V and J genes are TRBV13 and TRBJ2-2; maybe TRBD1 (5 bases). Trimming pared 5 bases from V and 1 base from J, leaving 23 bases between. The germline gives CDR1 PRHDT, CDR2 FYEKMQ (reference sequence). The CDR3 has 19 amino acids.

This rearrangement joins TRBV9 to TRBJ1-5, with no clear D. The CDR3 is made up of 14 amino acids. Germline loops: CDR1 SGDLS, CDR2 YYNGEE. Trimming took 5 bases from V and 3 from J, leaving 12 bases between them. The CDR3 reads CASSLGGFNQPQHF. The CDR3, as DNA: TGTGCCAGCAGTCTGGGAGGGTTCAATCAGCCCCAGCATTTT.

There are a few counts of this clonotype. This chain uses TRBV4-2 with TRBJ2-7; 7 bases are shared with TRBD1. Trimming took 0 bases from V and 5 from J; bases not matched to a gene: 7. The CDR3 spans 15 residues. Germline CDR1 is LGHNA and CDR2 is YNFKEQ. CDR3: CASSQEGTDNDEQYF. Written as DNA, the CDR3 is TGTGCCAGCAGCCAAGAAGGGACAGACAACGACGAGCAGTACTTC.

V is TRBV4-1 and J is TRBJ2-7; 11 bases fit TRBD2. Germline V gives CDR1 MGHRA, CDR2 YSYEKL. CDR3 length equals 16 residues. The V gene end was trimmed by 4 bases and the J gene end by 3 bases; junction bases not matched to a gene: 8. The CDR3 spells CASSLVLTSGVYEQYF. CDR3 nucleotides: TGCGCCAGCAGCCTTGTATTGACTAGCGGGGTCTACGAGCAGTACTTC.

V is TRBV20-1 and J is TRBJ1-6; D is ambiguous. Germline assignment: CDR1 DFQATT and CDR2 SNEGSKA (reference sequence). There are 15 residues in the CDR3. V lost 3 bases, J lost 0 bases, and 9 bases lay in between. The CDR3 nucleotides read TGCAGTGCTAGCAACGGTAGCTCCTATAATTCACCCCTCCACTTT. It yields the protein CSASNGSSYNSPLHF.

The V call is TRBV19, the J call TRBJ2-1; D gene unclear. V was clipped by 1 base and J by 0 bases, with 10 bases between them. In germline, CDR1 is LNHDA, CDR2 SQIVND (reference sequence). The CDR3 spans 16 residues. CDR3 residues: CASSIVLRSSYNEQFF. DNA for the CDR3: TGTGCCAGTAGTATAGTACTAAGGAGCTCCTACAATGAGCAGTTCTTC.

CDR3 in DNA: TGCAGTGCTAGAGGGCAGTGGGGACAGGGGGCCCCCGGAGAGACCCAGTACTTC. It specifies CSARGQWGQGAPGETQYF. V and J are TRBV20-1 and TRBJ2-5; 12 bases are a match to TRBD1. Germline CDR1 DFQATT, CDR2 SNEGSKA (reference sequence). The ends lost 1 base at V and 4 bases at J; junction bases unmatched: 13. CDR3 size: 18 residues.

This clonotype has only a few counts. The chain is built from TRBV6-5 and TRBJ2-7, with 8 bases that match TRBD2. The V and J ends lost 6 bases and 4 bases, in that order; junction bases with no gene match: 5. This CDR3 contains 13 residues. CDR1 MNHEY and CDR2 SVGAGI come from the germline V gene. CDR3 sequence: CASRTSEMYEQYF. For the CDR3, the DNA is TGTGCCAGCAGGACTAGCGAAATGTACGAGCAGTACTTC.